This T cell receptor (beta chain) was sequenced during a study of identifying expanded T cells in peripheral blood. Study-wide points: Across healthy donors, higher total template counts meant significantly greater roughly 2-week count variance. Differentially abundant clones: 0.95 to 1.5 between replicates, around 16 at approximately two weeks, approximately 19 at four.

In regard to this clone: Antigen: not known.

Healthy donors had no documented immune events, such as infections, while sampled. Clones were sequenced by immunoSEQ multiplex PCR, and TCRdb holds only the in-frame ones, with some missing. The sample contains nearly 60,000 clones, around nine tenths of which appear only once. This TCR came from a person aged 18 to 75 in good health. Sequencing input: blood.

Here the CDR3 DNA reads TGTGCCAGCAGCTTAGGACTCACGGAGACCCAGTACTTC. Its translation is CASSLGLTETQYF. The chain combines TRBV13 with TRBJ2-5; D call uncertain. V lost 0 bases and J lost 5, with 7 bases in between. This CDR3 has 13 residues. CDR1 is PRHDT and CDR2 is FYEKMQ in the germline V gene (reference sequence). The full variable domain, its missing parts supplied by reference TRBV13 and TRBJ2-5, is AAGVIQSPRHLIKEKRETATLKCYPIPRHDTVYWYQQGPGQDPQFLISFYEKMQSDKGSIPDRFSAQQFSDYHSELNMSSLELGDSALYFCASSLGLTETQYFGPGTRLLVL.